These 32 T cell receptor beta chains came from one sample sequenced in a study of identical twins. TCRdb called the 5' RACE reads again in MiXCR, with one record for every CDR3 protein. The sample shows roughly 240,000 distinct CDR3 sequences, around 7.6% of them seen only once. This sample was also put to use in a study of yellow fever vaccine responses in identical twins.

Specimen: CD8+ T cells sorted from blood. The receptors shown here come from a woman aged 18 to 35 in good health.

The rearrangement uses TRBV11-2 and TRBJ2-5, with D perhaps TRBD1 (6 bases). Germline CDR1 is SGHAT and CDR2 is FQNNGV. The length of the CDR3 is 16 residues. The germline V and J ends were trimmed by 1 base and 3 bases, with 15 bases remaining between them. The CDR3 DNA sequence: TGTGCCAGCAGCTTAGGCCAGGGGTTCGTAAAAGAGACCCAGTACTTC. It specifies CASSLGQGFVKETQYF.

The V and J genes are TRBV12-5 and TRBJ2-3, with no clear D. V gave up 7 bases and J gave up 1 base, with 12 bases separating them. Germline CDR1 and CDR2: LGHNT and FRNRAP. CDR3 length equals 14 residues. CDR3 DNA: TGTGCTAGTGCCCAGACGACCCGCACAGATACGCAGTATTTT. This sequence encodes CASAQTTRTDTQYF. Full variable domain (missing parts from reference TRBV12-5 and TRBJ2-3): DARVTQTPRHKVTEMGQEVTMRCQPILGHNTVFWYRQTMMQGLELLAYFRNRAPLDDSGMPKDRFSAEMPDATLATLKIQPSEPRDSAVYFCASAQTTRTDTQYFGPGTRLTVL.

This clonotype was seen a few times. The CDR3: CASSDLRDSPPYEQYV. The DNA for the CDR3 is TGTGCCAGCAGTGACCTCAGGGATTCCCCTCCCTACGAGCAGTACGTC. This chain joins TRBV6-1 and TRBJ2-7; tentatively, D is TRBD1 (5 bases). V was pared by 3 bases and J by 2 bases, with 17 bases between. The CDR3 runs to 16 residues. From germline, CDR1 is MNHNS and CDR2 SASEGT.

This clonotype was seen at least ten times. The chain joins TRBV7-3 to TRBJ2-2; 10 bases line up with TRBD2. CDR1 is SGHTA and CDR2 is FQGTGA in the germline V gene. Trimming took 2 bases from V and 6 from J; bases not matched to a gene: 3. The CDR3 length is 15 residues. The CDR3 nucleotides read TGTGCCAGCAGCTTATTACTAGCGGGGTCCGGGGAGCTGTTTTTT. Translated, it gives CASSLLLAGSGELFF.

This clonotype showed up just a few times. V usage is TRBV2 and J usage is TRBJ2-1; TRBD2 aligns across 9 bases. V lost 8 bases, J lost 5 bases, and 10 bases stayed unmatched. Germline V gives CDR1 SNHLY, CDR2 FYNNEI. The CDR3 loop spans 15 amino acids. The CDR3 region has the DNA TGTGCCAGCTATGGTGCTAGCGGGGACAACAATGAGCAGTTCTTC. Translation: CASYGASGDNNEQFF. Together with reference TRBV2 and TRBJ2-1, the CDR3 gives the full variable domain: EPEVTQTPSHQVTQMGQEVILRCVPISNHLYFYWYRQILGQKVEFLVSFYNNEISEKSEIFDDQFSVERPDGSNFTLKIRSTKLEDSAMYFCASYGASGDNNEQFFGPGTRLTVL.

This clonotype was detected many times. CDR3 sequence: CASSLWNANTEAFF. In DNA form, the CDR3 reads TGTGCCAGCAGTTTATGGAACGCTAACACTGAAGCTTTCTTT. The chain recombines TRBV28 with TRBJ1-1, with unresolved D. The CDR3 loop spans 14 amino acids. Between the trimmed V and J ends, which lost 0 bases and 2 bases, there was a span of 7 bases. Germline V gene lookup returns CDR1 MDHEN and CDR2 SYDVKM.

This clonotype was observed a handful of times. This chain uses TRBV24-1 with TRBJ2-1; no firm D call. The germline V and J ends were trimmed by 1 base and 5 bases, with 5 bases remaining between them. Per the germline V gene, CDR1 is KGHDR and CDR2 is SFDVKD. The CDR3 is 13 residues long. CDR3 sequence: CATSDFYDNEQFF. In nucleotides, the CDR3 is TGTGCCACCAGTGATTTTTACGACAATGAGCAGTTCTTC.

In its sample, this clonotype was seen a few times. V usage is TRBV10-3 and J usage is TRBJ2-3; 11 nucleotides align to TRBD2. This CDR3 region has 15 residues. J lost 2 bases, V lost 7 bases, and 5 bases had no gene match. Looked up from germline, CDR1 is ENHRY and CDR2 is SYGVKD. CDR3 region: CAIMEGLAVTDTQYF. The CDR3 DNA reads TGTGCCATCATGGAGGGACTAGCGGTCACAGATACGCAGTATTTT.

This clonotype was seen repeatedly, ten times or more. This chain links TRBV12-3 or TRBV12-4 with TRBJ1-1, with D perhaps matching TRBD1 (6 bases). The V end was cut by 8 bases, the J end by 1 base, with 17 bases between. This CDR3 is built from 15 residues. The CDR3 sequence: CASPKTGAGNTEAFF. The CDR3 nucleotides are TGTGCCAGCCCAAAAACGGGGGCCGGGAACACTGAAGCTTTCTTT.

Only a few counts were recorded for this clonotype. The genes are TRBV25-1 and TRBJ2-1, with 13 positions matching TRBD2. From germline, CDR1 is MGHDK and CDR2 SYGVNS. Germline trimming cut 5 bases from V and 2 bases from J; bases unmatched to any gene: 3. The CDR3 length is 16 residues. The CDR3 reads CASSLTSGRPYNEQFF. The CDR3 DNA reads TGTGCCAGCAGTCTGACTAGCGGGAGGCCCTACAATGAGCAGTTCTTC.

This clonotype was seen more than once but under ten times. The V call is TRBV28, the J call TRBJ2-1, with a tentative D call TRBD2 (6 bases). The germline V gene has CDR1 MDHEN and CDR2 SYDVKM. CDR3 length equals 15 residues. V was trimmed by 3 bases and J by 5 bases, leaving 14 bases between them. CDR3 sequence: CASSFRDSTDNEQFF. The CDR3 DNA reads as TGTGCCAGCAGTTTCCGGGACTCCACGGACAATGAGCAGTTCTTC.

The chain uses TRBV27 and TRBJ1-5; D may be TRBD1 (5 bases). Between the trimmed V and J ends, which lost 7 bases and 0 bases, there was a span of 13 bases. This CDR3 region has 15 residues. CDR1 and CDR2 from the germline V gene are MNHEY and SMNVEV (reference sequence). CDR3 in amino acids: CASNPRGPSNQPQHF. The CDR3 DNA reads as TGTGCCAGCAACCCGCGGGGCCCTAGCAATCAGCCCCAGCATTTT.

This clonotype was counted ten times or more. The rearrangement uses TRBV7-9 and TRBJ2-2; tentatively, D is TRBD1 (6 bases). The germline V gene encodes CDR1 SEHNR and CDR2 FQNEAQ (reference sequence). The germline V and J ends were trimmed by 3 bases and 5 bases, with 10 bases remaining between them. The CDR3 contains 14 residues. The CDR3 reads CASSLVQGTGELFF. Written as DNA, the CDR3 is TGTGCCAGCAGCTTGGTTCAGGGGACCGGGGAGCTGTTTTTT.

In DNA, the CDR3 is TGTGCCAGCGAGGGAAGGGGAGAGGAGACCCAGTACTTC. This codes for CASEGRGEETQYF. This chain connects TRBV5-8 to TRBJ2-5, with D perhaps TRBD1 or TRBD2 (5 bases each). This CDR3 comprises 13 residues. V shed 7 bases and J shed 5 bases, with 15 bases lying between them. The germline V gene has CDR1 SGHTS and CDR2 YDEGEE.

The chain carries TRBV13 and TRBJ2-6; D is unclear. The CDR3 contains 16 residues. The V end lost 7 bases, the J end lost 0 bases, and 13 bases lay between the germline ends. Germline CDR1 is PRHDT and CDR2 is FYEKMQ (reference sequence). The CDR3: CASMLAWASGANVLTF. The CDR3 DNA follows: TGTGCCAGCATGCTTGCGTGGGCCTCTGGGGCCAACGTCCTGACTTTC.

The chain employs TRBV4-1 and TRBJ2-5; 9 bases are a match to TRBD1. Trimming removed 0 bases from V and 4 bases from J; junction bases left unmatched: 6. Per germline, CDR1 MGHRA and CDR2 YSYEKL. This CDR3 contains 16 residues. CDR3 in amino acids: CASSQERQGGRETQYF. CDR3 sequence (DNA): TGCGCCAGCAGCCAAGAGAGACAGGGGGGGCGAGAGACCCAGTACTTC.

This clonotype was detected a few times. The gene calls are TRBV27 and TRBJ2-7; no clear D gene. Trimming stripped 6 bases from V and 1 base from J, with 13 bases between. This CDR3 is 14 amino acids long. Looked up from germline, CDR1 is MNHEY and CDR2 is SMNVEV (reference sequence). CDR3 coding DNA: TGTGCCAGCAGCCATCGACGTCTATCCTACGAGCAGTACTTC. It specifies CASSHRRLSYEQYF.

The table lists this clonotype with a few counts. The V and J genes are TRBV24-1 and TRBJ2-2, with D tentatively TRBD1 (5 bases). Germline V gene sequence: CDR1 KGHDR, CDR2 SFDVKD. The CDR3 runs 14 residues. The V end lost 8 bases, the J end lost 0 bases, and 9 bases lay between the germline ends. CDR3 in amino acids: CATMDTTNTGELFF. The CDR3 DNA reads as TGTGCCACCATGGACACCACGAACACCGGGGAGCTGTTTTTT.

This clonotype was observed a few times. CDR3 sequence reads: CASSYSAGPGELFF. Here the CDR3 DNA reads TGTGCCAGCAGTTACTCGGCTGGGCCCGGGGAGCTGTTTTTT. V is TRBV6-5 and J is TRBJ2-2; D is uncertain. Trimming removed 0 bases at V and 6 bases at J, with 8 bases between. CDR1 and CDR2 from the germline V gene are MNHEY and SVGAGI. The CDR3 length is 14 residues.

The table lists this clonotype with a few counts. This may be a read error, as it is one base from a much larger clone. The chain has TRBV2 and TRBJ2-3, with 7 bases aligning to TRBD1. The V gene's germline CDR1 is SNHLY and CDR2 FYNNEI. The CDR3 has 14 amino acids. V was clipped by 8 bases and J by 6 bases; unmatched bases: 11. This CDR3 is CASVAAGGVDTQYF. The DNA for the CDR3 is TGTGCCAGCGTGGCGGCAGGGGGAGTGGATACGCAGTATTTT.

This clonotype was observed at least ten times. V is TRBV4-1 and J is TRBJ1-1; D perhaps matches TRBD1 (5 bases). V lost 6 bases to trimming and J lost 3 bases, with 8 bases between them. Germline CDR1 MGHRA, CDR2 YSYEKL. The CDR3 totals 12 residues. DNA of the CDR3: TGCGCCAGCAGTGGGGGGTACACTGAAGCTTTCTTT. As protein: CASSGGYTEAFF.

This clonotype was recorded at least ten times. V gene TRBV7-9 combines with J gene TRBJ1-2, with 12 bases matching TRBD1. Germline V CDR1 and CDR2: SEHNR, FQNEAQ (reference sequence). This CDR3 is built from 15 residues. J lost 8 bases, V lost 5 bases, and 9 bases had no gene match. In nucleotides, the CDR3 is TGTGCCAGCAGCCCTCCGGGACAGGGGGCGGAAGGCTACACCTTC. It translates to CASSPPGQGAEGYTF.

The V call is TRBV7-9, the J call TRBJ2-1; D is unclear. The germline V gene has CDR1 SEHNR and CDR2 FQNEAQ (reference sequence). V lost 3 bases to trimming and J lost 7 bases, with 13 bases between them. The CDR3 length is 14 residues. In nucleotides, the CDR3 is TGTGCCAGCAGCTTGATTACCACAAGGAATGAGCAGTTCTTC. Its protein product is CASSLITTRNEQFF. Looking up the rest from reference TRBV7-9 and TRBJ2-1 gives the full variable domain: DTGVSQNPRHKITKRGQNVTFRCDPISEHNRLYWYRQTLGQGPEFLTYFQNEAQLEKSRLLSDRFSAERPKGSFSTLEIQRTEQGDSAMYLCASSLITTRNEQFFGPGTRLTVL.

This clonotype was seen ten or more times. The chain recombines TRBV6-4 with TRBJ2-3; D possibly corresponds to TRBD1 (7 bases). The CDR3 spans 14 residues. Germline CDR1 MRHNA, CDR2 SNTAGT. Trimming removed 4 bases from V and 2 bases from J, with 10 bases in between. CDR3 DNA: TGTGCCAGCAGTGGCGGGACAGACACAGATACGCAGTATTTT. Residues: CASSGGTDTDTQYF.

This clonotype appeared a few times. The chain has TRBV4-1 and TRBJ1-2, with 7 bases fitting TRBD1. This CDR3 comprises 18 residues. The V and J ends lost 3 bases and 4 bases, in that order; junction bases with no gene match: 17. From germline, CDR1 is MGHRA and CDR2 YSYEKL. The CDR3 protein is CASSQNADGGQTIYGYTF. The DNA of the CDR3 is TGCGCCAGCAGCCAGAATGCTGACGGGGGACAGACCATCTATGGCTACACCTTC.

This clonotype was found many times. This sequence joins TRBV9 and TRBJ2-7; D is possibly TRBD2 (5 bases). This CDR3 comprises 13 residues. Trimming took off 7 bases at V and 3 bases at J, with 14 bases between the two ends. The germline CDR1 and CDR2 sequences are SGDLS and YYNGEE. The CDR3 DNA sequence: TGTGCCAGCGCCGGGCTCGGGGACTACGAGCAGTACTTC. This gives the protein CASAGLGDYEQYF.

There are a few counts of this clonotype. V usage is TRBV9 and J usage is TRBJ2-1; a possible D gene is TRBD1 (5 bases). CDR1 and CDR2 from the germline V gene are SGDLS and YYNGEE. With 0 bases removed from V and 3 bases from J, the gap between germline ends came to 16 bases. This CDR3 comprises 17 residues. The CDR3 protein is CASSVATGTGSYNEQFF. Written as DNA, the CDR3 is TGTGCCAGCAGCGTAGCTACAGGTACAGGCAGCTACAATGAGCAGTTCTTC.

The sample holds a few counts of this clonotype. The V call is TRBV7-9, the J call TRBJ1-1; D gene unclear. V was pared by 7 bases and J by 4 bases, with 10 bases between. Germline-derived CDR1 and CDR2 are SEHNR and FQNEAQ (reference sequence). The CDR3 consists of 12 residues. DNA for the CDR3: TGTGCCAGCAATTTAGGGATCACTGAAGCTTTCTTT. Translated: CASNLGITEAFF.

This clonotype was picked up many times. This chain uses TRBV14 with TRBJ2-3; D is uncertain. Trimming took 1 base from V and 5 from J, leaving 4 bases between them. The CDR3 runs to 12 residues. Germline CDR1 SGHDN, CDR2 FVKESK. The CDR3: CASSQVGDTQYF. In DNA, the CDR3 is TGTGCCAGCAGCCAAGTCGGAGATACGCAGTATTTT.

This clonotype was seen only a few times. The genes are TRBV4-1 and TRBJ2-7; TRBD2 agrees at 11 bases. The germline V gene has CDR1 MGHRA and CDR2 YSYEKL. V gave up 1 base and J gave up 4 bases; unmatched junction bases: 3. The CDR3 covers 15 residues. The CDR3 is CASSQVAGGPYEQYF. CDR3 DNA sequence: TGCGCCAGCAGCCAAGTAGCGGGAGGGCCGTACGAGCAGTACTTC.

This clonotype was seen ten or more times. The chain employs TRBV7-9 and TRBJ2-1, with D possibly TRBD2 on 6 matching bases. In germline, CDR1 is SEHNR, CDR2 FQNEAQ (reference sequence). The CDR3 consists of 12 residues. Trimming removed 5 bases from V and 6 bases from J, with 8 bases in between. The CDR3: CASSMEGNEQFF. CDR3 sequence (DNA): TGTGCCAGCAGCATGGAGGGCAATGAGCAGTTCTTC.

This sequence joins TRBV6-6 and TRBJ1-5; no reliable D call. Germline loops: CDR1 MNHNY, CDR2 SVGAGI (reference sequence). V gave up 9 bases and J gave up 5 bases, with 11 bases separating them. This CDR3 has 12 amino acids. CDR3 sequence (DNA): TGTGCCAGGGCGAGGGCCGATCAGCCCCAGCATTTT. Residues: CARARADQPQHF.